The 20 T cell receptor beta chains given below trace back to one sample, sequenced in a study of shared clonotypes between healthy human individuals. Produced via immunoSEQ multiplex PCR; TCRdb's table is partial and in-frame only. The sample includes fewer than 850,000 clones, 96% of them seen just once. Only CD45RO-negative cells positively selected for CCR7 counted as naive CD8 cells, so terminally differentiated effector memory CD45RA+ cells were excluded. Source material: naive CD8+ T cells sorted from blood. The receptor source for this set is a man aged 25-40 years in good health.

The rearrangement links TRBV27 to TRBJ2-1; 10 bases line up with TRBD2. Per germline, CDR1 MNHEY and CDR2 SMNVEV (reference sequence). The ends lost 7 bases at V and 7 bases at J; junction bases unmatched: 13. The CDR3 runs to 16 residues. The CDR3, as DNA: TGTGCCAGCACTCCTGGCGCTAGCGGGAGATTTAATGAGCAGTTCTTC. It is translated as CASTPGASGRFNEQFF.

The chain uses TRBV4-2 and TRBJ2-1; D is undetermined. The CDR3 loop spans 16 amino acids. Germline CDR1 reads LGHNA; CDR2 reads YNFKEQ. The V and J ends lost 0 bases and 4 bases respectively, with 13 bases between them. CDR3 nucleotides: TGTGCCAGCAGCCAAGAGGCCACAGCCGTTTACAATGAGCAGTTCTTC. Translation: CASSQEATAVYNEQFF.

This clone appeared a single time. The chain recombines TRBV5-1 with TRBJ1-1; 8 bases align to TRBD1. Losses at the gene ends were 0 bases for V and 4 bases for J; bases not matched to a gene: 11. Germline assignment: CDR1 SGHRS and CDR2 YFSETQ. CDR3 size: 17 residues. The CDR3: CASSLGSGGFKSTEAFF. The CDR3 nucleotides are TGCGCCAGCAGCTTGGGGTCAGGGGGCTTCAAGAGCACTGAAGCTTTCTTT.

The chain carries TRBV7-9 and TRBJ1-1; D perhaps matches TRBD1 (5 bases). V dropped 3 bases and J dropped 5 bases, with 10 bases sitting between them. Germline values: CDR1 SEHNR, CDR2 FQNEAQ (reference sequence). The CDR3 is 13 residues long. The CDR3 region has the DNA TGTGCCAGCAGCTTTCTGGGGGGAACTGAAGCTTTCTTT. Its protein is CASSFLGGTEAFF.

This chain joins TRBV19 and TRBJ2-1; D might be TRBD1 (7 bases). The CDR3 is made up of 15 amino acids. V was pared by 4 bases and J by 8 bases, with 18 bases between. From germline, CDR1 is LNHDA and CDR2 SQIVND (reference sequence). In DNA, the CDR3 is TGTGCCAGTAGTAGGCGGGACAGCTATACTGATGAGCAGTTCTTC. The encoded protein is CASSRRDSYTDEQFF.

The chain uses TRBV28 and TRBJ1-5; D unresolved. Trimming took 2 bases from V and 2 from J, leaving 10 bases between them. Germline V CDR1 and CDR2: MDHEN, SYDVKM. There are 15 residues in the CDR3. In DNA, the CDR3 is TGTGCCAGCAGTTTACGGGTTCGGGGCAATCAGCCCCAGCATTTT. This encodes CASSLRVRGNQPQHF.

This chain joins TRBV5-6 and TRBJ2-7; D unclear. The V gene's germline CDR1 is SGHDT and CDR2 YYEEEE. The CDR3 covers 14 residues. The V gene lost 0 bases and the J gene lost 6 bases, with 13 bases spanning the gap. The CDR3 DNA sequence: TGTGCCAGCAGCTTGGCAGCCCTACGAGGCGAGCAGTACTTC. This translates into CASSLAALRGEQYF.

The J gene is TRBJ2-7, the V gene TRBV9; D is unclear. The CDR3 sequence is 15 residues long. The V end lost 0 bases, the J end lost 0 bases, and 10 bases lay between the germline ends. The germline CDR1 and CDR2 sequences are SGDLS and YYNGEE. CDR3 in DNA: TGTGCCAGCAGCGTAGCGGTTGAGTTCTCCTACGAGCAGTACTTC. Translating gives CASSVAVEFSYEQYF.

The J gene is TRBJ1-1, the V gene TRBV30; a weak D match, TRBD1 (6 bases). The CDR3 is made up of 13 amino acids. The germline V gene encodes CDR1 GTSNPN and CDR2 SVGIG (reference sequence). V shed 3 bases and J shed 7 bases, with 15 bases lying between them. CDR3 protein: CAWSRGSPLEAFF. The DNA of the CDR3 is TGTGCCTGGAGCAGGGGATCGCCCCTTGAAGCTTTCTTT.

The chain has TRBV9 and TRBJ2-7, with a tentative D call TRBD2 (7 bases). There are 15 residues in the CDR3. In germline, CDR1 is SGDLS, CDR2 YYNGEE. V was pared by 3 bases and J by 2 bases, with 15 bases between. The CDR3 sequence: CASSAGTTGTYEQYF. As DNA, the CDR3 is TGTGCCAGCAGCGCGGGGACTACAGGGACCTACGAGCAGTACTTC.

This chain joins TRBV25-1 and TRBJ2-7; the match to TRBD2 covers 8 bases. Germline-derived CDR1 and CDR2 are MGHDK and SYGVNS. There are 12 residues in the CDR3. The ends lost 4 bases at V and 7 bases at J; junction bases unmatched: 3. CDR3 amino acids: CASSVREGEQYF. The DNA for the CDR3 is TGTGCCAGCAGTGTCCGGGAGGGAGAGCAGTACTTC.

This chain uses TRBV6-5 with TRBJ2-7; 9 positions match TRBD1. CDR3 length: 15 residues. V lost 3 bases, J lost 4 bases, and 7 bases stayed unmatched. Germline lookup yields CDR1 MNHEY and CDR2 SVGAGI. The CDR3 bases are TGTGCCAGCAGTTATGAAACAGGGGGCGGATACGAGCAGTACTTC. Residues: CASSYETGGGYEQYF.

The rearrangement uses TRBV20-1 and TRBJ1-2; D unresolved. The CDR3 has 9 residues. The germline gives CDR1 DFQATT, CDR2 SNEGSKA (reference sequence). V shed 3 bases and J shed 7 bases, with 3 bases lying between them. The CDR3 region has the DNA TGCAGTGCTAGTTCTGGCTACACCTTC. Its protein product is CSASSGYTF.

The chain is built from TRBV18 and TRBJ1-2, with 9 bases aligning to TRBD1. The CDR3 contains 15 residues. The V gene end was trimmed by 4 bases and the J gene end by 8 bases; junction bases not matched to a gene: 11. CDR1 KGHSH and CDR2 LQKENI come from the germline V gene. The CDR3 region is CASSLTDRGDFGYTF. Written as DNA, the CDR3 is TGTGCCAGCTCACTCACGGACAGGGGAGATTTCGGCTACACCTTC.

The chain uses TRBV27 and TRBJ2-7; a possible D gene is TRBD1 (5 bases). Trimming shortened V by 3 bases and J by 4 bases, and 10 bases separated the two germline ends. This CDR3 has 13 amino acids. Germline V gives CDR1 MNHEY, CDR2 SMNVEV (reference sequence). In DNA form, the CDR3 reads TGTGCCAGCAGTTTCTCCAGGGTGTACGAGCAGTACTTC. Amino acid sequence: CASSFSRVYEQYF.

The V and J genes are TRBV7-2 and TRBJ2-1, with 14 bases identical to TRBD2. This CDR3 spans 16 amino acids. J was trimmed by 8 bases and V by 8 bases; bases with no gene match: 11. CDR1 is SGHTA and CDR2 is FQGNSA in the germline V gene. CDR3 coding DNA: TGTGCCAGCCCAAGCAACACGGGACTAGCGGGAGATGAGCAGTTCTTC. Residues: CASPSNTGLAGDEQFF.

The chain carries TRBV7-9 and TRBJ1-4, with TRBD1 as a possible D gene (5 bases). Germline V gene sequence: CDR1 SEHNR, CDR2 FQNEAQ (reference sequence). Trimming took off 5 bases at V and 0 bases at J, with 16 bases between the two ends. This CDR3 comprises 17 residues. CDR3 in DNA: TGTGCCAGCAGCAACTCCCGGGACGGGACAACTAATGAAAAACTGTTTTTT. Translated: CASSNSRDGTTNEKLFF.

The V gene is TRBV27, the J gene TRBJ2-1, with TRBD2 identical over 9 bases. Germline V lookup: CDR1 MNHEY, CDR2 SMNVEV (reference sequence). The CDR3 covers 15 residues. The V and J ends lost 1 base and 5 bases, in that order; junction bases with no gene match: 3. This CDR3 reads CASSLWASGNNEQFF. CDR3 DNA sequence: TGTGCCAGCAGTTTATGGGCTAGCGGGAACAATGAGCAGTTCTTC.

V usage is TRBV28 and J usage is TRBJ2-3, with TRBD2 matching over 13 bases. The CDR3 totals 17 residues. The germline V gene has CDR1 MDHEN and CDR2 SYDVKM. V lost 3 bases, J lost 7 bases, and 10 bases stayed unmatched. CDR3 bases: TGTGCCAGCAGTTTCACTGGACTAGCGGGAGATCCATATACGCAGTATTTT. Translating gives CASSFTGLAGDPYTQYF.

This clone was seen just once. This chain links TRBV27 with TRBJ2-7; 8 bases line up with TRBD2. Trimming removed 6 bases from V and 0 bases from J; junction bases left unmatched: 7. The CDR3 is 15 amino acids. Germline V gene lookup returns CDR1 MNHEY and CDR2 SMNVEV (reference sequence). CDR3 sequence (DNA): TGTGCCAGCAGCAATACTAGCGGCCGCTCCTACGAGCAGTACTTC. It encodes CASSNTSGRSYEQYF.